Sequencing of this T cell receptor beta chain was carried out in a study of technical replicates of blood from a handful of donors. CDR3 length equals 16 residues. Germline V gene data show CDR1 as SGHNT and CDR2 as YENEEA. Trimming left V 1 base short and J 1 base short, with 13 bases between. Generated by immunoSEQ multiplex PCR, the TCRdb table keeps only in-frame clones and is missing some. The sample holds about 88,000 clones; around 93% are singletons and the top ten take approximately 0.3%. This rearrangement joins TRBV11-3 to TRBJ1-2; D might be TRBD1 (6 bases). The clonotype comes from a human donor in good health. Sequencing input: T cells isolated from PBMCs. The CDR3 spells CASSLGRDILNYGYTF. The CDR3, as DNA: TGTGCCAGCAGCTTAGGCCGGGACATCCTTAACTATGGCTACACCTTC.